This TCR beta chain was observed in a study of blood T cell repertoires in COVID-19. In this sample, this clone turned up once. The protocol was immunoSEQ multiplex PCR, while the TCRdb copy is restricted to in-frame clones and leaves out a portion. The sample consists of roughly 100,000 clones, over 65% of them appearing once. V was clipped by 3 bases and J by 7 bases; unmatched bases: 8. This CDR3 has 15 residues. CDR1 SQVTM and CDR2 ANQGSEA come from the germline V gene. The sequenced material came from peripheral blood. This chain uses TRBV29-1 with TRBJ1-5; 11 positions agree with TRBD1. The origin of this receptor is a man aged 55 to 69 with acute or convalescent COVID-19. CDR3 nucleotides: TGCAGCGTTGACTCGGGACAGGGGGTAGGGCAGCCCCAGCATTTT. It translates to CSVDSGQGVGQPQHF.